The next 30 T cell receptor beta chains were all read from a single sample in a study of shared clonotypes between healthy human individuals. Assay: immunoSEQ multiplex PCR; the TCRdb copy retains only in-frame clones and omits some. Of about 590,000 clones detected, around 95% appear once; the ten largest clones hold approximately 0.1%. Terminally differentiated effector memory CD45RA+ cells were excluded by CCR7 positive selection of CD45RO-negative cells. The source material was naive CD8+ T cells sorted from blood. These receptors were taken from a woman in her twenties or thirties in good health.

The chain uses TRBV9 and TRBJ2-3; possibly TRBD2 for D (6 bases). V lost 1 base and J lost 0, with 18 bases in between. The germline gives CDR1 SGDLS, CDR2 YYNGEE. The CDR3 contains 18 residues. This CDR3 reads CASSVSGAGGISTDTQYF. The CDR3 DNA reads as TGTGCCAGCAGCGTAAGTGGGGCTGGCGGGATTAGCACAGATACGCAGTATTTT.

This rearrangement joins TRBV7-9 to TRBJ2-7, with a possible D match to TRBD1 (5 bases). The ends were cut back, 5 bases at V and 3 bases at J, with 17 bases in the middle. The CDR3 runs 15 residues. Germline V gene lookup returns CDR1 SEHNR and CDR2 FQNEAQ (reference sequence). The chain's CDR3 is CASSHQGNPNYEQYF. The CDR3 DNA reads TGTGCCAGCAGCCATCAGGGTAATCCTAACTACGAGCAGTACTTC.

The chain joins TRBV5-4 to TRBJ2-5; no reliable D call. The J call is doubtful: the DNA matches TRBJ2-7 better. The CDR3 is 14 amino acids. CDR1 is SGHNT and CDR2 is YYREEE in the germline V gene (reference sequence). CDR3 sequence: CASSISSTPYEQYF. CDR3 nucleotide sequence: TGTGCCAGCAGCATCTCAAGTACGCCCTACGAGCAGTACTTC.

The rearrangement links TRBV10-3 to TRBJ2-2, with TRBD2 matching 9 bases. V dropped 5 bases and J dropped 6; count of bases not matched to a gene: 16. Germline CDR1 and CDR2: ENHRY and SYGVKD. The CDR3 has 18 residues. For the CDR3, the DNA is TGTGCCATCAGTTCCCCAGGGAGCGGTAGCGGGAGTCCCGGGGAGCTGTTTTTT. This translates into CAISSPGSGSGSPGELFF.

The J gene is TRBJ2-5, the V gene TRBV29-1, with 8 bases aligning to TRBD1. The DNA end is more similar to TRBJ2-7, so the J call may be wrong. This CDR3 region has 13 residues. Germline CDR1 reads SQVTM; CDR2 reads ANQGSEA. The CDR3 bases are TGCAGCGTTACAGGGGGAGGCTCCTACGAGCAGTACTTC. This translates into CSVTGGGSYEQYF.

The CDR3 is CASSTPWGGENTGELFF. As DNA, the CDR3 is TGTGCCAGCAGCACCCCCTGGGGAGGTGAGAACACCGGGGAGCTGTTTTTT. The chain uses TRBV9 and TRBJ2-2, with D possibly TRBD2 on 6 matching bases. With 4 bases removed from V and 1 base from J, the gap between germline ends came to 17 bases. The CDR3 totals 17 residues. CDR1 is SGDLS, CDR2 YYNGEE, per germline.

V usage is TRBV28 and J usage is TRBJ2-7, with 10 bases fitting TRBD1. This CDR3 is built from 17 residues. V trimming: 4 bases; J trimming: 8 bases; junction bases outside the gene matches: 17. Per the germline V gene, CDR1 is MDHEN and CDR2 is SYDVKM. The CDR3 DNA follows: TGTGCCAGCAGTTCACCTAGGACAGGGGGGAATGCTGTCAAGCAGTACTTC. Its protein is CASSSPRTGGNAVKQYF.

The rearrangement links TRBV27 to TRBJ2-1; D gene ambiguous. V was pared by 6 bases and J by 1 base, with 13 bases between. This CDR3 spans 15 amino acids. In germline, CDR1 is MNHEY, CDR2 SMNVEV (reference sequence). The CDR3 spells CASRAPAISYNEQFF. CDR3 nucleotide sequence: TGTGCCAGCAGAGCCCCCGCGATTTCCTACAATGAGCAGTTCTTC.

This chain links TRBV28 with TRBJ2-2; TRBD2 matches at 12 bases. CDR1 MDHEN and CDR2 SYDVKM come from the germline V gene. The CDR3 extends over 17 amino acids. The trim removed 1 base at V and 5 bases at J, leaving 5 bases unmatched. CDR3 in DNA: TGTGCCAGCAGTTTATCCGGACTAGCGGGAAGAACCGGGGAGCTGTTTTTT. Amino acids: CASSLSGLAGRTGELFF.

DNA for the CDR3: TGCAGCGTTGAAGAGTCCCAGGGGATACACGAGCAGTACTTC. It encodes CSVEESQGIHEQYF. The V call is TRBV29-1, the J call TRBJ2-7, with D perhaps matching TRBD1 (6 bases). Deletions cut 0 bases from V and 5 bases from J, with 14 bases between. The CDR3 is made up of 14 amino acids. Looked up from germline, CDR1 is SQVTM and CDR2 is ANQGSEA.

The chain recombines TRBV11-2 with TRBJ1-4; no firm D call. CDR3 length: 15 amino acids. In germline, CDR1 is SGHAT, CDR2 FQNNGV. V was cut by 0 bases and J by 0 bases, with 5 bases left in between. The CDR3, as DNA: TGTGCCAGCAGCTTAGAGGTGGCAACTAATGAAAAACTGTTTTTT. Its translation is CASSLEVATNEKLFF.

The DNA for the CDR3 is TGCAGCGTTACCGGGACCCCGATGAACACTGAAGCTTTCTTT. Its protein is CSVTGTPMNTEAFF. This sequence joins TRBV29-1 and TRBJ1-1; D possibly corresponds to TRBD1 (5 bases). This CDR3 is built from 14 residues. V was shortened by 5 bases and J by 0 bases, with 13 bases between the two germline ends. In germline, CDR1 is SQVTM, CDR2 ANQGSEA.

The chain links TRBV27 to TRBJ1-2, with D hard to call. Germline CDR1 and CDR2: MNHEY and SMNVEV (reference sequence). Trimming stripped 8 bases from V and 5 bases from J, with 9 bases between. This CDR3 has 11 residues. CDR3 DNA sequence: TGTGCCAGCCGGGGTCCTTATGGCTACACCTTC. Its translation: CASRGPYGYTF.

On this clone itself: This specimen includes other DNA sequences encoding the same CDR3. The V call is TRBV4-1, the J call TRBJ1-1; D gene ambiguous. Germline values: CDR1 MGHRA, CDR2 YSYEKL. The CDR3 has 13 amino acids. Trimming stripped 1 base from V and 10 bases from J, with 13 bases between. CDR3 loop: CASSQVASSGAFF. Written as DNA, the CDR3 is TGCGCCAGCAGCCAAGTCGCCTCTTCGGGAGCTTTCTTT.

This clone was seen once. The chain is built from TRBV23-1 and TRBJ1-3; the D is unclear. TRBV23-1 is filed as an ORF, its function uncertain. This CDR3 comprises 20 residues. The V and J ends lost 0 bases and 1 base respectively, with 22 bases between them. CDR3 residues: CASSQSKCQRATHSGNTIYF. Written as DNA, the CDR3 is TGCGCCAGCAGTCAATCGAAATGCCAGAGAGCTACCCATTCTGGAAACACCATATATTTT.

The chain combines TRBV13 with TRBJ2-1, with 10 bases identical to TRBD1. Per the germline V gene, CDR1 is PRHDT and CDR2 is FYEKMQ (reference sequence). CDR3 size: 15 residues. Trimming cost V 4 bases and J 5 bases; bases outside gene matches: 5. In nucleotides, the CDR3 is TGTGCCAGCAGCTCCCGGGACAGGGGACACAATGAGCAGTTCTTC. Translation gives CASSSRDRGHNEQFF. The full variable domain, with the rest looked up from reference TRBV13 and TRBJ2-1, is AAGVIQSPRHLIKEKRETATLKCYPIPRHDTVYWYQQGPGQDPQFLISFYEKMQSDKGSIPDRFSAQQFSDYHSELNMSSLELGDSALYFCASSSRDRGHNEQFFGPGTRLTVL.

V gene TRBV11-2 combines with J gene TRBJ2-7; D possibly corresponds to TRBD1 (6 bases). Deletions cut 5 bases from V and 0 bases from J, with 14 bases between. The CDR3 is 15 amino acids. The germline V gene has CDR1 SGHAT and CDR2 FQNNGV. The CDR3 loop reads CASSLAQGPSYEQYF. The CDR3, as DNA: TGTGCCAGCAGCCTGGCTCAGGGGCCCTCCTACGAGCAGTACTTC. Together with reference TRBV11-2 and TRBJ2-7, the CDR3 gives the full variable domain: EAGVAQSPRYKIIEKRQSVAFWCNPISGHATLYWYQQILGQGPKLLIQFQNNGVVDDSQLPKDRFSAERLKGVDSTLKIQPAKLEDSAVYLCASSLAQGPSYEQYFGPGTRLTVT.

This chain's CDR3 is CASSEVTSGSNWGQETQYF. The CDR3, as DNA: TGTGCCAGCAGTGAAGTCACTAGCGGGAGCAATTGGGGGCAAGAGACCCAGTACTTC. This chain joins TRBV2 and TRBJ2-5; 11 bases are a match to TRBD2. Trimming at V came to 1 base and at J to 2 bases, leaving 12 bases not matched to a gene. Germline V lookup: CDR1 SNHLY, CDR2 FYNNEI. There are 19 residues in the CDR3.

The rearrangement uses TRBV5-1 and TRBJ2-7; D assignment may be TRBD1 or TRBD2 (5 bases each). V dropped 0 bases and J dropped 2 bases, with 12 bases sitting between them. The CDR3 runs to 15 residues. Germline-derived CDR1 and CDR2 are SGHRS and YFSETQ. The CDR3 nucleotides are TGCGCCAGCAGCTTGGTTCACGGGGCAGCCTACGAGCAGTACTTC. Amino acids: CASSLVHGAAYEQYF.

The V and J genes are TRBV5-4 and TRBJ2-7, with D perhaps matching TRBD1 (6 bases). V gave up 0 bases and J gave up 0 bases, with 7 bases separating them. Per germline, CDR1 SGHNT and CDR2 YYREEE (reference sequence). This CDR3 has 14 residues. This chain's CDR3 is CASSLGGGSYEQYF. The CDR3 DNA sequence: TGTGCCAGCAGCTTGGGAGGGGGCTCCTACGAGCAGTACTTC. Complete variable domain (other parts from reference TRBV5-4 and TRBJ2-7): ETGVTQSPTHLIKTRGQQVTLRCSSQSGHNTVSWYQQALGQGPQFIFQYYREEENGRGNFPPRFSGLQFPNYSSELNVNALELDDSALYLCASSLGGGSYEQYFGPGTRLTVT.

This chain joins TRBV19 and TRBJ2-7; 10 bases map to TRBD1. Unmatched junction bases numbered 17, after V lost 6 bases and J lost 6 bases. The CDR3 runs 17 residues. Germline CDR1 is LNHDA and CDR2 is SQIVND (reference sequence). CDR3 sequence: CASSPSAGTGAPPEQYF. CDR3 bases: TGTGCCAGTAGCCCTTCCGCCGGGACAGGGGCCCCCCCCGAGCAGTACTTC.

The CDR3 nucleotides read TGCGCCAGCAGCTTTTTCACGGGACAGGGGCCACAGTACGAGCAGTACTTC. Amino acid sequence: CASSFFTGQGPQYEQYF. V and J are TRBV5-1 and TRBJ2-7; 10 bases fit TRBD1. There are 17 residues in the CDR3. CDR1 SGHRS and CDR2 YFSETQ come from the germline V gene. The V segment lost 2 bases and the J segment 4 bases; nucleotides outside the gene matches: 12.

This clone has a single count. The chain joins TRBV19 to TRBJ1-1, with D uncertain. The CDR3 runs to 11 residues. Trimming stripped 10 bases from V and 1 base from J, with 7 bases between. CDR1 is LNHDA, CDR2 SQIVND, per germline (reference sequence). CDR3 region: CATWWNTEAFF. For the CDR3, the DNA is TGTGCCACCTGGTGGAACACTGAAGCTTTCTTT.

The chain joins TRBV23-1 to TRBJ2-1; 9 nucleotides agree with TRBD2. TRBV23-1 is sorted into the ORF group, with uncertain function. This CDR3 has 17 residues. Trimming cost V 2 bases and J 8 bases; bases outside gene matches: 13. The CDR3 nucleotides read TGCGCCAGCAGTCAACCCTCGGCGGGCGGGAGGGCGGATGAGCAGTTCTTC. Amino acid sequence: CASSQPSAGGRADEQFF.

In the case of this clone: Other DNA sequences in this sample translate to the same CDR3. The chain combines TRBV5-6 with TRBJ2-5, with 7 nucleotides matching TRBD1. Trimming at V came to 0 bases and at J to 4 bases, leaving 3 bases not matched to a gene. This CDR3 spans 14 amino acids. Germline V lookup: CDR1 SGHDT, CDR2 YYEEEE. The CDR3 DNA follows: TGTGCCAGCAGCTTGGCAGGGGGACGAGAGACCCAGTACTTC. Encoded protein: CASSLAGGRETQYF.

The V and J genes are TRBV11-2 and TRBJ2-1; D gene uncertain. This CDR3 comprises 17 residues. V was shortened by 5 bases and J by 0 bases, with 17 bases between the two germline ends. Germline CDR1 SGHAT, CDR2 FQNNGV. CDR3 sequence reads: CASSPPIVFVSYNEQFF. In DNA form, the CDR3 reads TGTGCCAGCAGCCCTCCAATCGTCTTTGTCTCCTACAATGAGCAGTTCTTC.

This rearrangement joins TRBV5-4 to TRBJ1-1; 7 bases are shared with TRBD1. CDR1 is SGHNT, CDR2 YYREEE, per germline (reference sequence). V lost 4 bases to trimming and J lost 9 bases; unmatched junction nucleotides: 9. The CDR3 is made up of 13 amino acids. The CDR3 loop is CASSMGTAGKAFF. DNA of the CDR3: TGTGCCAGCAGCATGGGGACAGCCGGAAAAGCTTTCTTT.

The chain employs TRBV5-4 and TRBJ2-5; TRBD2 matches at 7 bases. J lost 4 bases, V lost 6 bases, and 6 bases had no gene match. CDR3 length: 13 residues. CDR1 and CDR2 (germline): SGHNT, YYREEE (reference sequence). The CDR3 sequence: CASKRGEGETQYF. CDR3 coding DNA: TGTGCCAGCAAGCGGGGAGAGGGAGAGACCCAGTACTTC.

The chain combines TRBV10-1 with TRBJ2-2; 9 bases are a match to TRBD1. J was trimmed by 7 bases and V by 3 bases; bases with no gene match: 12. Germline-derived CDR1 and CDR2 are WNHNN and SYGVQD (reference sequence). This CDR3 has 17 residues. CDR3 nucleotides: TGCGCCAGCAGTGATTTCGCGGGACAGGGTGTGAACGGGGAGCTGTTTTTT. The encoded protein is CASSDFAGQGVNGELFF.

This clone appeared a few times. The chain employs TRBV4-1 and TRBJ1-4; unclear D gene. Germline V CDR1 and CDR2: MGHRA, YSYEKL. V dropped 2 bases and J dropped 0 bases, with 7 bases sitting between them. This CDR3 comprises 15 residues. In DNA, the CDR3 is TGCGCCAGCAGCCAATCTTATGCAACTAATGAAAAACTGTTTTTT. Translating gives CASSQSYATNEKLFF.